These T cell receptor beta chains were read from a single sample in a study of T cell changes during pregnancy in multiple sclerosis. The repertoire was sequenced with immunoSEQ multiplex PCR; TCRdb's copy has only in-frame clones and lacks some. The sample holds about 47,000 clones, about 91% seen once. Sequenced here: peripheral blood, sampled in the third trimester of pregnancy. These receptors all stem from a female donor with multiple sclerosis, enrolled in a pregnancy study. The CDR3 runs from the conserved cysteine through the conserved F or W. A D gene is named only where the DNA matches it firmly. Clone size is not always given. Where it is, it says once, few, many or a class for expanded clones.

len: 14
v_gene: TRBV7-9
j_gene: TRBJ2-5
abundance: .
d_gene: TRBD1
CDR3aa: CASSYRDRVETQYF
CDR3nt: TGTGCCAGCAGCTACCGGGACAGGGTGGAGACCCAGTACTTC

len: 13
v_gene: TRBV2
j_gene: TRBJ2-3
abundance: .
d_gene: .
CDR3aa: CASSQGLGDTQYF
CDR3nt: TGTGCCAGCAGCCAGGGTTTAGGGGATACGCAGTATTTT

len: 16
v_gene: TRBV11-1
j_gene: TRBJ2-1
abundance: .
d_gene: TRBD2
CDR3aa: CASSPRTSGSKGEQFF
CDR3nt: TGTGCCAGCAGCCCCCGGACTAGCGGGAGTAAGGGTGAGCAGTTCTTC

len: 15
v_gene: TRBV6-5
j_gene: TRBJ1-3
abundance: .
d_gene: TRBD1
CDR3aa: CASSLTGGSGNTIYF
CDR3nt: TGTGCCAGCAGTCTAACAGGGGGCTCTGGAAACACCATATATTTT

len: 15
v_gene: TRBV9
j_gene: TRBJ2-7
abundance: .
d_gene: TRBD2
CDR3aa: CASSRSGTGTYEQYF
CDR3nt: TGTGCCAGCAGTCGAAGCGGGACGGGGACCTACGAGCAGTACTTC

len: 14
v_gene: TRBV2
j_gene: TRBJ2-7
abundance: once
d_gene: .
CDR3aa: CASINRRDAYEQYF
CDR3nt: TGTGCCAGTATCAATAGGAGGGACGCCTACGAGCAGTACTTC

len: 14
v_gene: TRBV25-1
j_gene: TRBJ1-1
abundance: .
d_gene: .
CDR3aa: CASREGPSQGAAFF
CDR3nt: TGTGCCAGCAGGGAGGGTCCCTCCCAAGGGGCAGCTTTCTTT

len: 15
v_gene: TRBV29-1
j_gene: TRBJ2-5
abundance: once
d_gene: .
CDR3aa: CSVEILSGEGETQYF
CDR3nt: TGCAGCGTTGAAATTCTTTCGGGAGAGGGAGAGACCCAGTACTTC

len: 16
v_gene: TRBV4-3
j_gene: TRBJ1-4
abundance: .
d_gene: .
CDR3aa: CASSQVSVATNEKLFF
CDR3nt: TGCGCCAGCAGCCAAGTTTCAGTGGCAACTAATGAAAAACTGTTTTTT

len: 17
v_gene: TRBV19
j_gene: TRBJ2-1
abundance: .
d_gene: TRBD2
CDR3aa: CASRSKRAGGPDNEQFF
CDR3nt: TGTGCCAGTCGTAGCAAAAGAGCGGGAGGGCCCGACAATGAGCAGTTCTTC

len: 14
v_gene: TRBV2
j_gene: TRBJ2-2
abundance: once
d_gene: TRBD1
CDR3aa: CASSVTGGIWELFF
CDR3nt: TGTGCCAGCAGTGTAACAGGGGGCATCTGGGAACTGTTTTTT

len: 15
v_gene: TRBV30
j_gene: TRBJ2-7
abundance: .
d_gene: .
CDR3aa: CAWSATSLRGYEQYF
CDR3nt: TGTGCCTGGAGTGCCACCTCCTTACGCGGATACGAGCAGTACTTC

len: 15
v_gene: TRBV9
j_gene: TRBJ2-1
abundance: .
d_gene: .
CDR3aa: CASSAGKLVDNEQFF
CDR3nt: TGTGCCAGCAGCGCCGGTAAACTAGTGGACAATGAGCAGTTCTTC

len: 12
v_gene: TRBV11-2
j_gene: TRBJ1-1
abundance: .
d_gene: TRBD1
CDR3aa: CASTDRGAEAFF
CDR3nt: TGTGCCAGCACCGACAGGGGGGCTGAAGCTTTCTTT

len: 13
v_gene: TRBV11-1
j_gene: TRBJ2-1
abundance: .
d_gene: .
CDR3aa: CASSSPPRNEQFF
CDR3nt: TGTGCCAGCAGCTCCCCCCCGAGGAATGAGCAGTTCTTC

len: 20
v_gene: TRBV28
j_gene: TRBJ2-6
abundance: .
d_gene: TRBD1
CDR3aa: CASSTQKTGGPISGANVLTF
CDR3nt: TGTGCCAGCAGCACCCAGAAAACAGGGGGCCCGATCTCTGGGGCCAACGTCCTGACTTTC

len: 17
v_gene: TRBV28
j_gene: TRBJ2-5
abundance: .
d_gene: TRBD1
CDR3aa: CASSSWVEGTGQETQYF
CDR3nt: TGTGCCAGCAGCTCATGGGTGGAAGGGACAGGACAAGAGACCCAGTACTTC

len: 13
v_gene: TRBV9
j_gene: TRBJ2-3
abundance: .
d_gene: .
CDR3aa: CASSVVDSDTQYF
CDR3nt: TGTGCCAGCAGCGTAGTTGATAGCGATACGCAGTATTTT

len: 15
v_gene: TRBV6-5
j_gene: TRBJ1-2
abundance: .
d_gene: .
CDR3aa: CASSYIRGSYYGYTF
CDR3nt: TGTGCCAGCAGTTACATCAGGGGCTCTTACTATGGCTACACCTTC

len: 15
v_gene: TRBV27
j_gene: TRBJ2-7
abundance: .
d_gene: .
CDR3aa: CASSLRWGELNEQYF
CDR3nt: TGTGCCAGCAGTTTAAGGTGGGGCGAATTGAACGAGCAGTACTTC

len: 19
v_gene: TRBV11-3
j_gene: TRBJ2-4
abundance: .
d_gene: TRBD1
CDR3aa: CASSLDRTGDPLTKNIQYF
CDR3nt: TGTGCCAGCAGCTTAGATCGGACAGGGGACCCTCTAACCAAAAACATTCAGTACTTC

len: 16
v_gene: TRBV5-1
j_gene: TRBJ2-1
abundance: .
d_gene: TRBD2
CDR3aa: CASSFGLAGAENEQFF
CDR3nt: TGCGCCAGCAGCTTTGGACTAGCGGGAGCTGAGAATGAGCAGTTCTTC

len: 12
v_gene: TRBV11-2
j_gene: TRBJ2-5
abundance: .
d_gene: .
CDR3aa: CASSLIEETQYF
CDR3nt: TGTGCCAGCAGCTTAATAGAAGAGACCCAGTACTTC

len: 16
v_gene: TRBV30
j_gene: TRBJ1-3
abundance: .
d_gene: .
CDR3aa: CAWSVRVRGSGNTIYF
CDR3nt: TGTGCCTGGAGTGTACGGGTCAGGGGCTCTGGAAACACCATATATTTT

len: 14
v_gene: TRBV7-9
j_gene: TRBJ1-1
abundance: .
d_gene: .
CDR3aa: CASRPTGSNTEAFF
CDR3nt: TGTGCCAGCAGACCAACAGGGTCCAACACTGAAGCTTTCTTT

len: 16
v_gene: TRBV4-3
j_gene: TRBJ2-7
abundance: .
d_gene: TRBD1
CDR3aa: CASSQDRDSGLSEQYF
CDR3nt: TGCGCCAGCAGCCAAGATAGGGACAGTGGTTTGAGCGAGCAGTACTTC